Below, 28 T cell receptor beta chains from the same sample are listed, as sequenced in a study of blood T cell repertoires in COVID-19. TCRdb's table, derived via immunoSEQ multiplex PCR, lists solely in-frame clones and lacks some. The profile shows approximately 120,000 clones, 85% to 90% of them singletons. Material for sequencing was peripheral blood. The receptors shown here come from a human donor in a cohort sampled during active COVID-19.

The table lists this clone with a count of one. The CDR3 loop is CASSHFRTGLGYTF. The CDR3 nucleotides are TGTGCCAGCAGCCACTTCCGTACAGGGCTTGGCTACACCTTC. The rearrangement links TRBV14 to TRBJ1-2; possibly TRBD1 for D (6 bases). Germline-derived CDR1 and CDR2 are SGHDN and FVKESK. V gave up 3 bases and J gave up 7 bases, with 15 bases separating them. The CDR3 contains 14 residues.

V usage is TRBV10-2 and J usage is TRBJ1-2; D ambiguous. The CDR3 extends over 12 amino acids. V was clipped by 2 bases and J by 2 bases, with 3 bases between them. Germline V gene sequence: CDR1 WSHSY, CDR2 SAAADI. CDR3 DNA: TGCGCCAGCAGTGAGCGGAACTATGGCTACACCTTC. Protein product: CASSERNYGYTF.

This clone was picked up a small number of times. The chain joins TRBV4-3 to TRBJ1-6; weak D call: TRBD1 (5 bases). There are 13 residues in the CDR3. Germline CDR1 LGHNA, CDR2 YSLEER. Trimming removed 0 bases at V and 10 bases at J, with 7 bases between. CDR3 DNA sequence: TGCGCCAGCAGCCAAGAAGGGGCCTCACCCCTCCACTTT. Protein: CASSQEGASPLHF.

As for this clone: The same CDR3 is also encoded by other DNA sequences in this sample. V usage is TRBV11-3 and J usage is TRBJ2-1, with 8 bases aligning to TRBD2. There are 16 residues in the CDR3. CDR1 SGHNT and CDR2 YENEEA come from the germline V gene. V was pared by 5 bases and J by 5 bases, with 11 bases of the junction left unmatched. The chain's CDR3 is CASSLGGTRGNNEQFF. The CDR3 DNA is TGTGCCAGCAGCCTGGGAGGGACTAGGGGAAACAATGAGCAGTTCTTC.

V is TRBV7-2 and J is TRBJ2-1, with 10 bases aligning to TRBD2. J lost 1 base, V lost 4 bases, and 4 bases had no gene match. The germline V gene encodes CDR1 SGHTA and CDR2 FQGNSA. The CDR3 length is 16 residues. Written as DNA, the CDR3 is TGTGCCAGCAGCTCTGGACTAGCGGCATCCTACAATGAGCAGTTCTTC. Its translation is CASSSGLAASYNEQFF.

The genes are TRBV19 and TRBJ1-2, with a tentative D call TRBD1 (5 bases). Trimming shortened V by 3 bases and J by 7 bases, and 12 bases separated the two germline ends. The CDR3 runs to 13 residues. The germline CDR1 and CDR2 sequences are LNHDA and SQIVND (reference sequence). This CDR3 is CASSITGVLGYTF. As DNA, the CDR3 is TGTGCCAGTAGTATTACGGGGGTTCTTGGCTACACCTTC. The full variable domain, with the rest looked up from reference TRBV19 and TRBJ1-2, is DGGITQSPKYLFRKEGQNVTLSCEQNLNHDAMYWYRQDPGQGLRLIYYSQIVNDFQKGDIAEGYSVSREKKESFPLTVTSAQKNPTAFYLCASSITGVLGYTFGSGTRLTVV.

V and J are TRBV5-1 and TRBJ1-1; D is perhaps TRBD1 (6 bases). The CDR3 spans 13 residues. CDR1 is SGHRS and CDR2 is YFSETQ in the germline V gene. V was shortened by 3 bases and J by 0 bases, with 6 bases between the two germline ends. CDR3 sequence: CASSWTVNTEAFF. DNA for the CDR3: TGCGCCAGCAGCTGGACAGTGAACACTGAAGCTTTCTTT. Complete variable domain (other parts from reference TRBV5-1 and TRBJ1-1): KAGVTQTPRYLIKTRGQQVTLSCSPISGHRSVSWYQQTPGQGLQFLFEYFSETQRNKGNFPGRFSGRQFSNSRSEMNVSTLELGDSALYLCASSWTVNTEAFFGQGTRLTVV.

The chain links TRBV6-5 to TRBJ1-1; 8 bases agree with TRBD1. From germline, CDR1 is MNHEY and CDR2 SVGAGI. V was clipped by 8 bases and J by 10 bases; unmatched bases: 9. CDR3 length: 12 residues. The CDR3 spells CASGQGNSGAFF. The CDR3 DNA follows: TGTGCCAGCGGACAGGGTAATTCCGGAGCTTTCTTT.

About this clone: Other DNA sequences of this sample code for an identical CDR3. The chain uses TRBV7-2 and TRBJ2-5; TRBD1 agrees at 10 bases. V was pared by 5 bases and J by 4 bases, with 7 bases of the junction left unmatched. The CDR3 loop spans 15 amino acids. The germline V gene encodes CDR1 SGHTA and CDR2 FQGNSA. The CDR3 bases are TGTGCCAGCAGCACCGACAGGGGGCGTTTAGAGACCCAGTACTTC. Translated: CASSTDRGRLETQYF.

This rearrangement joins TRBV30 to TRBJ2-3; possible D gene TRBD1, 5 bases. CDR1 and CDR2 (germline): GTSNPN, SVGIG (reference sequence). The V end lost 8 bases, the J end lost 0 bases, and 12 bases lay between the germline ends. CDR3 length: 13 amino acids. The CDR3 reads CAGSPGSTDTQYF. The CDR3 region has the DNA TGTGCCGGGTCCCCAGGGAGCACAGATACGCAGTATTTT.

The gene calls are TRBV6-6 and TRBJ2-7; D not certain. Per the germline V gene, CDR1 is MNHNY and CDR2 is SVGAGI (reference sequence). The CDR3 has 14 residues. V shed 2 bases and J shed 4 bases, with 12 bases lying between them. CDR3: CASSYTQVNYEQYF. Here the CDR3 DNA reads TGTGCCAGCAGTTACACGCAGGTGAATTACGAGCAGTACTTC.

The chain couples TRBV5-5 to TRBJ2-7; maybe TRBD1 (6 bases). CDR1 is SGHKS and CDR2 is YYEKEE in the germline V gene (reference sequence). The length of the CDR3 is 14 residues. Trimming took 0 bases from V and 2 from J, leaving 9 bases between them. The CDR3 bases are TGTGCCAGCAGCTTGGCCGGACAGACCTACGAGCAGTACGTC. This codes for CASSLAGQTYEQYV.

The CDR3 DNA reads TGCAGTGCTAGTTACGACAGGGAAGACACAGATACGCAGTATTTT. It is translated as CSASYDREDTDTQYF. The rearrangement joins TRBV20-1 to TRBJ2-3; 7 bases are a match to TRBD1. CDR1 and CDR2 (germline): DFQATT, SNEGSKA (reference sequence). After removal of 3 bases from V and 2 bases from J, the junction contained 8 bases not matched to a gene. The CDR3 length is 15 residues.

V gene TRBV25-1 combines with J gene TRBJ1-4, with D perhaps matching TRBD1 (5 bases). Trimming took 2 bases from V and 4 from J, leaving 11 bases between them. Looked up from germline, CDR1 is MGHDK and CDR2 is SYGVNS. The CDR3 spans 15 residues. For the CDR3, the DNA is TGTGCCAGCAGTGAAAGCGGGGCCCGTAATGAAAAACTGTTTTTT. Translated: CASSESGARNEKLFF.

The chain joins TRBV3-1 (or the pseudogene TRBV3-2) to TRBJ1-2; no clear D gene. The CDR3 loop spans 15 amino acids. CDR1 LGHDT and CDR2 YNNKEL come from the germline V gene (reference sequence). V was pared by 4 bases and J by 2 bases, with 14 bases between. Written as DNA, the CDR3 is TGTGCCAGCAGCCGGGAGAATAGGGCCAACTATGGCTACACCTTC. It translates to CASSRENRANYGYTF.

The CDR3 protein is CASKAGGTAFF. CDR3 nucleotide sequence: TGTGCCAGCAAAGCGGGCGGGACAGCTTTCTTT. The chain employs TRBV6-5 and TRBJ1-1, with D possibly TRBD1 on 5 matching bases. The V end lost 7 bases, the J end lost 10 bases, and 13 bases lay between the germline ends. The length of the CDR3 is 11 residues. Germline V CDR1 and CDR2: MNHEY, SVGAGI.

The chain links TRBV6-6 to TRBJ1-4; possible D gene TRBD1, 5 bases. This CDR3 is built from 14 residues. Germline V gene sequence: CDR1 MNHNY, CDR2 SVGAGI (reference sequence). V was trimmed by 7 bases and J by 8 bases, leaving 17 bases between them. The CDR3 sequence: CASTVGGVEEKLFF. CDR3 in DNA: TGTGCCAGCACCGTCGGAGGGGTGGAGGAAAAACTGTTTTTT.

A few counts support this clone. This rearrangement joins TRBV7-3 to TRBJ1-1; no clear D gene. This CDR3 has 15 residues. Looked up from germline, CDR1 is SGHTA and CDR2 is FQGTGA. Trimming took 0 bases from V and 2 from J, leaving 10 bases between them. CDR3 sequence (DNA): TGTGCCAGCAGCTTAACGGGCATACCTAACACTGAAGCTTTCTTT. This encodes CASSLTGIPNTEAFF.

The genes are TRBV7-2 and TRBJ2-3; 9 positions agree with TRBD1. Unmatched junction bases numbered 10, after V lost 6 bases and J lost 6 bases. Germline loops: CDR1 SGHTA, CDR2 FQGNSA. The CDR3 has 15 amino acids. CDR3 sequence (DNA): TGTGCCAGCAGACCCGGGACAGGGTTGTTTGATACGCAGTATTTT. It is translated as CASRPGTGLFDTQYF.

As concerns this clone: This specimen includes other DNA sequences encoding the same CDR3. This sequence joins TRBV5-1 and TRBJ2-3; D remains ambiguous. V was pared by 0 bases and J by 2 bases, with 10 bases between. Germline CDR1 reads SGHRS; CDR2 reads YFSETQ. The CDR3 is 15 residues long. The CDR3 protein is CASSLGGGSTDTQYF. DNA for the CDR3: TGCGCCAGCAGCTTGGGCGGCGGATCCACAGATACGCAGTATTTT.

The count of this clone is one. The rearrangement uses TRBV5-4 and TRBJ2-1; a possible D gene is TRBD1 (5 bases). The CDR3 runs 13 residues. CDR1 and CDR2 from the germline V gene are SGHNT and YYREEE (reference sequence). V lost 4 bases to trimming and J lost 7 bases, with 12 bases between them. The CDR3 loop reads CASSPPQGNEQFF. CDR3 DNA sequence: TGTGCCAGCAGCCCGCCCCAGGGAAATGAGCAGTTCTTC.

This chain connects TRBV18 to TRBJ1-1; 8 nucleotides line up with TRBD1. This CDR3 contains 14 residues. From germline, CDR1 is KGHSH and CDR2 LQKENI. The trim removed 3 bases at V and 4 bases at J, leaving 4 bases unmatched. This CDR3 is CASSPQTGGTEAFF. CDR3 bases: TGTGCCAGCTCACCGCAAACAGGGGGCACTGAAGCTTTCTTT.

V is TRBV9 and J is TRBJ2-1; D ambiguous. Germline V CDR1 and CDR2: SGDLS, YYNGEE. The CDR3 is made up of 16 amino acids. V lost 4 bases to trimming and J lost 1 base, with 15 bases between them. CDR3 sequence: CASSPRGPLSYNEQFF. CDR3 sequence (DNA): TGTGCCAGCAGCCCTCGAGGCCCGTTGTCCTACAATGAGCAGTTCTTC.

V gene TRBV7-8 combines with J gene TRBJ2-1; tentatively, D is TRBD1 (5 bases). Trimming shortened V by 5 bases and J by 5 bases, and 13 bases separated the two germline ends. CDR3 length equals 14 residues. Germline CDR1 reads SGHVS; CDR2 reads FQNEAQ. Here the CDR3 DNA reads TGTGCCAGCAGCGGGGCCGACCTAGACAATGAGCAGTTCTTC. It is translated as CASSGADLDNEQFF.

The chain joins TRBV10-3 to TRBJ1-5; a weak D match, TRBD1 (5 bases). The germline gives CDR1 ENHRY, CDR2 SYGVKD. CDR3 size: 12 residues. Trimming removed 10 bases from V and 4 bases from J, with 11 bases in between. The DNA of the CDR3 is TGTGCCACCTCCCCAGGGAATCAGCCCCAGCATTTT. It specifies CATSPGNQPQHF.

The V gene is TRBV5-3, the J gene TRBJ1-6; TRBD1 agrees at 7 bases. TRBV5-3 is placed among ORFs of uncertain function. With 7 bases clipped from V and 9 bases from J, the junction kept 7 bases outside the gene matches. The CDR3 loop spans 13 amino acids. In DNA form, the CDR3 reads TGTGCCAGACGGGAAAAGGGGGCTTCACCCCTCCACTTT. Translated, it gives CARREKGASPLHF.

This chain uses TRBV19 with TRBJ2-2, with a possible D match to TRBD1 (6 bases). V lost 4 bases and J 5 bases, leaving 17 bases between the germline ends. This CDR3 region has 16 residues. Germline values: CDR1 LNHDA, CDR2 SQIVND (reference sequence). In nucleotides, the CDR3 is TGTGCCAGTAGTAACTCCGGGACACTACTTACCGGGGAGCTGTTTTTT. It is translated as CASSNSGTLLTGELFF.

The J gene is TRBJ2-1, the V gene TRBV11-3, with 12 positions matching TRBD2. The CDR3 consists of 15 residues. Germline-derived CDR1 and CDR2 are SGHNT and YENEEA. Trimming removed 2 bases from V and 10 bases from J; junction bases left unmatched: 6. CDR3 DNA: TGTGCCAGCAGCTTAAACCTAGCGGGGGGGCGCGAGCAGTTCTTC. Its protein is CASSLNLAGGREQFF.